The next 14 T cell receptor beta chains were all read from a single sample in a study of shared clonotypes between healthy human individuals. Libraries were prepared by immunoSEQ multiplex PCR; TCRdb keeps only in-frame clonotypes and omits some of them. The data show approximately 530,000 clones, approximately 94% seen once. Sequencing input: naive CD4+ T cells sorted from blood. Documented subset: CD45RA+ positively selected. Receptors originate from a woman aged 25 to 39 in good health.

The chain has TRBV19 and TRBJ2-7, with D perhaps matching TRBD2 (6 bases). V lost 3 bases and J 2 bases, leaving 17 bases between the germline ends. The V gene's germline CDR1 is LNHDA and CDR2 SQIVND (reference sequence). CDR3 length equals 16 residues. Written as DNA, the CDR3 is TGTGCCAGTAGTATCAAAATGTTGGAGGGGACCTACGAGCAGTACTTC. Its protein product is CASSIKMLEGTYEQYF.

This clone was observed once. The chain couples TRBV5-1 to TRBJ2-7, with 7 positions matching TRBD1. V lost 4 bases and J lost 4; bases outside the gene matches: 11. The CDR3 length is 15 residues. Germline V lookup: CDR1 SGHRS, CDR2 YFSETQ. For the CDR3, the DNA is TGCGCCAGCAGCCCCCAGACAGGGCCCTCGTACGAGCAGTACTTC. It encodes CASSPQTGPSYEQYF.

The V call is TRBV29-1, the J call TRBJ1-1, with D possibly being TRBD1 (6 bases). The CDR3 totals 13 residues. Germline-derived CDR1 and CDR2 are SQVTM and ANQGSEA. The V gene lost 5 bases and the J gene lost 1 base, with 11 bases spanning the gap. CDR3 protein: CSVYRVGNTEAFF. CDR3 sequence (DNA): TGCAGCGTTTACAGGGTGGGGAACACTGAAGCTTTCTTT.

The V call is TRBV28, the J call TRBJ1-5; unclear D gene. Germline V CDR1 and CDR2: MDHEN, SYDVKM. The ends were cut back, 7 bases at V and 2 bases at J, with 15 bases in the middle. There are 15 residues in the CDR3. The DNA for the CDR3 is TGTGCCAGCACTAATGCACGGGGAGGCAATCAGCCCCAGCATTTT. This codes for CASTNARGGNQPQHF.

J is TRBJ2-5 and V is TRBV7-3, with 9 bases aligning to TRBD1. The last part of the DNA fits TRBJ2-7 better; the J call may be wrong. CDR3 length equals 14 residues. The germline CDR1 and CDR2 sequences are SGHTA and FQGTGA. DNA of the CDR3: TGTGCCAGCAGCCCAACAGGGGGCACGAACGAGCAGTACTTC. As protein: CASSPTGGTNEQYF.

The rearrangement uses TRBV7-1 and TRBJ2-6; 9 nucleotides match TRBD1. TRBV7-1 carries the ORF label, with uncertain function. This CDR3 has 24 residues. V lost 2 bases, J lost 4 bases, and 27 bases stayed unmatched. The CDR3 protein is CASSSTHPTGGRPDIVTGANVLTF. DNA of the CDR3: TGTGCCAGCAGCTCAACACACCCTACAGGGGGCCGGCCCGATATTGTCACCGGGGCCAACGTCCTGACTTTC.

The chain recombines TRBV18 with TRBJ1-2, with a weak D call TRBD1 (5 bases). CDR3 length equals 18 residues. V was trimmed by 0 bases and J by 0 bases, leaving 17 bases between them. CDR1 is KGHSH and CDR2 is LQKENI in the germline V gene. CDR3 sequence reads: CASSPPRAGRAANYGYTF. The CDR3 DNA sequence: TGTGCCAGCTCACCACCGAGAGCAGGGCGCGCCGCTAACTATGGCTACACCTTC.

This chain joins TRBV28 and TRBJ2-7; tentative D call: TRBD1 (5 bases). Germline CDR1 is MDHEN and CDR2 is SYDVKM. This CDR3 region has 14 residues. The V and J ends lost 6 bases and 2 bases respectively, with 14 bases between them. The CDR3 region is CASRQTDTAYEQYF. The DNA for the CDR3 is TGTGCCAGCAGACAAACGGACACCGCCTACGAGCAGTACTTC.

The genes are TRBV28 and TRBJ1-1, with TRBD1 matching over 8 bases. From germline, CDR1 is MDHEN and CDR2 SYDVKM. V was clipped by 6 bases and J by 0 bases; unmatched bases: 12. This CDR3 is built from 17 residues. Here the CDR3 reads CASRAAGGASLNTEAFF. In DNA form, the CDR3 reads TGTGCCAGCAGAGCGGCAGGGGGCGCATCTCTGAACACTGAAGCTTTCTTT. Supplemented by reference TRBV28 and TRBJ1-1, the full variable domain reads DVKVTQSSRYLVKRTGEKVFLECVQDMDHENMFWYRQDPGLGLRLIYFSYDVKMKEKGDIPEGYSVSREKKERFSLILESASTNQTSMYLCASRAAGGASLNTEAFFGQGTRLTVV.

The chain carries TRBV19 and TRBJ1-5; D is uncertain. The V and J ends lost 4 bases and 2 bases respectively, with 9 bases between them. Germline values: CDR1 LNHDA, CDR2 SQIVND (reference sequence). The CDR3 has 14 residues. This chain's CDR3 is CASSKDIRNQPQHF. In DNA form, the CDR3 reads TGTGCCAGTAGTAAAGACATACGCAATCAGCCCCAGCATTTT.

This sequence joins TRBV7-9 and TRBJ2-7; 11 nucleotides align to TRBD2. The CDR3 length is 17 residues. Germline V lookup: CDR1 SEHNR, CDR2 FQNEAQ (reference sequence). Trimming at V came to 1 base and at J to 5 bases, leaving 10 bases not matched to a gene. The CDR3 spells CASSLVASRSGGDEQYF. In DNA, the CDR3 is TGTGCCAGCAGCTTAGTAGCGTCTCGTAGCGGGGGGGACGAGCAGTACTTC.

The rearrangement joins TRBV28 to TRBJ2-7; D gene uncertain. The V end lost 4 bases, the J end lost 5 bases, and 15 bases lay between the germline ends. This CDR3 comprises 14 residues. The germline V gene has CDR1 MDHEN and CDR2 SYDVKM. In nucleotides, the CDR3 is TGTGCCAGCAGTTACCGCCGCCGAGCCCACGAGCAGTACTTC. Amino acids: CASSYRRRAHEQYF.

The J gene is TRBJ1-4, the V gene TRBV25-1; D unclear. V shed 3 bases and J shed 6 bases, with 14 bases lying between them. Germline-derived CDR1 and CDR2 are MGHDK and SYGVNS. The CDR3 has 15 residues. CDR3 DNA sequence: TGTGCCAGCAGTGATGTCACCGGGTCCGATGAAAAACTGTTTTTT. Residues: CASSDVTGSDEKLFF. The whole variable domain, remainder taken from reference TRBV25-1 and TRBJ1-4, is EADIYQTPRYLVIGTGKKITLECSQTMGHDKMYWYQQDPGMELHLIHYSYGVNSTEKGDLSSESTVSRIRTEHFPLTLESARPSHTSQYLCASSDVTGSDEKLFFGSGTQLSVL.

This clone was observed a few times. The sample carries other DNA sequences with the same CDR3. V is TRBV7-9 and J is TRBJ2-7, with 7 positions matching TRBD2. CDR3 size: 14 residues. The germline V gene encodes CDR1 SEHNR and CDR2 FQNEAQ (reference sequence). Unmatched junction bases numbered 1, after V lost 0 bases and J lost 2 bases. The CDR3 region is CASSLAGGPYEQYF. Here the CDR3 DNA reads TGTGCCAGCAGCTTAGCGGGAGGGCCCTACGAGCAGTACTTC.